This T cell receptor beta chain was captured by sequencing in a study of identical twins. Germline V gene lookup returns CDR1 SGHTA and CDR2 FQGNSA. Between the trimmed V and J ends, which lost 5 bases and 4 bases, there was a span of 12 bases. This CDR3 is 14 amino acids long. TCRdb re-called the 5' RACE reads with MiXCR, one entry per CDR3 protein. In the table there are hundreds of thousands of distinct CDR3 sequences, approximately 22% of which are singletons. The data also belong to a second study, concerning T cells expressing NK-cell markers.

The V and J genes are TRBV7-2 and TRBJ2-1, with D uncertain. The receptor's source is a woman younger than 35 in good health. Sequencing used PBMCs. The CDR3 DNA sequence: TGTGCCAGCAGCCCCTCCCTGGAATACAATGAGCAGTTCTTC. It codes for CASSPSLEYNEQFF.